The 32 T cell receptor beta chains below were found in one sample sequenced in a study of cytomegalovirus exposure and HLA in healthy donors. 60 Vbeta and 13 Jbeta primers were used in PCR. This table comes from immunoSEQ multiplex PCR, and its TCRdb copy is limited to in-frame clones, with some not included. The data contain about 120,000 clones, over 75% of them seen just once; the ten biggest clones take up 4%. Sample: PBMCs. These receptors all come from a man between 18 and 35 years old in good health and CMV-seropositive.

The chain recombines TRBV27 with TRBJ2-6, with D tentatively TRBD1 (6 bases). V lost 5 bases to trimming and J lost 4 bases, with 18 bases between them. CDR3 length: 17 amino acids. CDR1 is MNHEY, CDR2 SMNVEV, per germline (reference sequence). CDR3 in amino acids: CASSPRDIRPGANVLTF. CDR3 DNA: TGTGCCAGCAGTCCGAGGGACATCCGACCAGGGGCCAACGTCCTGACTTTC. The complete variable domain, with remaining parts taken from reference TRBV27 and TRBJ2-6, reads EAQVTQNPRYLITVTGKKLTVTCSQNMNHEYMSWYRQDPGLGLRQIYYSMNVEVTDKGDVPEGYKVSRKEKRNFPLILESPSPNQTSLYFCASSPRDIRPGANVLTFGAGSRLTVL.

This chain's CDR3 is CASGTPIRTGDYGYTF. The CDR3, as DNA: TGTGCCAGCGGTACTCCCATCCGGACGGGGGACTATGGCTACACCTTC. V usage is TRBV27 and J usage is TRBJ1-2; the D gene is possibly TRBD1 (5 bases). CDR1 and CDR2 from the germline V gene are MNHEY and SMNVEV (reference sequence). V was cut by 8 bases and J by 3 bases, with 22 bases left in between. The CDR3 extends over 16 amino acids.

The genes are TRBV7-2 and TRBJ2-2; 7 nucleotides match TRBD1. The CDR3 runs 15 residues. CDR1 SGHTA and CDR2 FQGNSA come from the germline V gene. V was pared by 0 bases and J by 6 bases, with 4 bases of the junction left unmatched. The CDR3 loop is CASSLALDRAGELFF. The DNA for the CDR3 is TGTGCCAGCAGCTTAGCGCTCGACAGGGCCGGGGAGCTGTTTTTT.

This clone was detected only a few times. The V gene is TRBV7-2, the J gene TRBJ1-6; D remains unclear. The CDR3 is 13 amino acids. CDR1 SGHTA and CDR2 FQGNSA come from the germline V gene. Deletions cut 2 bases from V and 10 bases from J, with 9 bases between. The CDR3 bases are TGTGCCAGCAGCTTAAACTCCCCGTCACCCCTCCACTTT. It codes for CASSLNSPSPLHF.

V is TRBV11-2 and J is TRBJ2-7, with D possibly matching TRBD2 (6 bases). The CDR3 is made up of 16 amino acids. From germline, CDR1 is SGHAT and CDR2 FQNNGV. The V and J ends lost 2 bases and 2 bases respectively, with 16 bases between them. The CDR3 here is CASSLKVGGIPYEQYF. The CDR3 region has the DNA TGTGCCAGCAGCTTAAAGGTTGGGGGGATACCCTACGAGCAGTACTTC.

The rearrangement joins TRBV5-6 to TRBJ2-3; 7 bases agree with TRBD2. Germline CDR1 and CDR2: SGHDT and YYEEEE. Unmatched junction bases numbered 3, after V lost 0 bases and J lost 2 bases. The CDR3 is 15 residues long. CDR3 sequence: CASSLVQRDTDTQYF. CDR3 DNA: TGTGCCAGCAGCTTGGTGCAGCGGGACACAGATACGCAGTATTTT.

The chain recombines TRBV2 with TRBJ2-4, with 7 nucleotides matching TRBD1. J lost 11 bases, V lost 2 bases, and 21 bases had no gene match. The CDR3 totals 18 residues. The V gene's germline CDR1 is SNHLY and CDR2 FYNNEI. CDR3 nucleotides: TGTGCCAGCAGTGAACCGCAACGATCCCTTGGACAGGCCGACCTTCAGTACTTC. This gives the protein CASSEPQRSLGQADLQYF.

This clone was found once. The chain employs TRBV18 and TRBJ1-1; unclear D gene. The germline V and J ends were trimmed by 3 bases and 3 bases, with 11 bases remaining between them. The CDR3 spans 14 residues. Germline assignment: CDR1 KGHSH and CDR2 LQKENI. Here the CDR3 reads CASSPRTSDTEAFF. CDR3 bases: TGTGCCAGCTCACCCCGCACCAGCGACACTGAAGCTTTCTTT.

Of note for this clone: One end of the junction does not line up with germline, which may come from a read error. The rearrangement joins TRBV7-9 to TRBJ2-5; D possibly corresponds to TRBD1 (7 bases). This CDR3 is 17 amino acids long. The germline V gene has CDR1 SEHNR and CDR2 FQNEAQ (reference sequence). CDR3 protein: CSSSLVGVEGAFETQYF. The CDR3 DNA is TGTTCCAGCAGCTTAGTCGGGGTGGAGGGGGCTTTCGAGACCCAGTACTTC. Together with reference TRBV7-9 and TRBJ2-5, the CDR3 gives the full variable domain: DTGVSQNPRHKITKRGQNVTFRCDPISEHNRLYWYRQTLGQGPEFLTYFQNEAQLEKSRLLSDRFSAERPKGSFSTLEIQRTEQGDSAMYLCSSSLVGVEGAFETQYFGPGTRLLVL.

This rearrangement joins TRBV25-1 to TRBJ2-1; a possible D gene is TRBD2 (6 bases). Trimming stripped 4 bases from V and 4 bases from J, with 11 bases between. Germline values: CDR1 MGHDK, CDR2 SYGVNS. The CDR3 has 14 amino acids. CDR3 nucleotides: TGTGCCAGCAGTGTCCGGGGGATGTACAATGAGCAGTTCTTC. Amino acids: CASSVRGMYNEQFF.

The V call is TRBV30, the J call TRBJ1-2, with D unclear. CDR1 is GTSNPN and CDR2 is SVGIG in the germline V gene (reference sequence). The V and J ends lost 0 bases and 3 bases respectively, with 11 bases between them. The CDR3 runs 14 residues. The CDR3 bases are TGTGCCTGGAGTGTAACGGGGAAGGACTATGGCTACACCTTC. Translation gives CAWSVTGKDYGYTF. The variable domain in full, with the rest retrieved from reference TRBV30 and TRBJ1-2, is SQTIHQWPATLVQPVGSPLSLECTVEGTSNPNLYWYRQAAGRGLQLLFYSVGIGQISSEVPQNLSASRPQDRQFILSSKKLLLSDSGFYLCAWSVTGKDYGYTFGSGTRLTVV.

The chain joins TRBV27 to TRBJ2-3, with 9 bases fitting TRBD1. The CDR3 is made up of 15 amino acids. Losses at the gene ends were 4 bases for V and 5 bases for J; bases not matched to a gene: 7. Germline CDR1 and CDR2: MNHEY and SMNVEV (reference sequence). The CDR3: CASSSGTGNVDTQYF. The CDR3 DNA reads TGTGCCAGCAGTTCCGGGACAGGGAATGTAGATACGCAGTATTTT.

This chain joins TRBV19 and TRBJ2-6; a possible D gene is TRBD1 (7 bases). This CDR3 has 16 residues. V was cut by 7 bases and J by 2 bases, with 15 bases left in between. The germline CDR1 and CDR2 sequences are LNHDA and SQIVND (reference sequence). The CDR3 here is CASKAGGFAGANVLTF. CDR3 sequence (DNA): TGTGCCAGTAAGGCAGGGGGGTTCGCTGGGGCCAACGTCCTGACTTTC.

J is TRBJ2-7 and V is TRBV5-4; D is unresolved. This CDR3 comprises 20 residues. Germline loops: CDR1 SGHNT, CDR2 YYREEE (reference sequence). Between the trimmed V and J ends, which lost 0 bases and 3 bases, there was a span of 28 bases. CDR3 sequence reads: CASSLGAGSPPRPRFYEQYF. CDR3 coding DNA: TGTGCCAGCAGCTTGGGTGCAGGATCTCCCCCCCGGCCCCGATTCTACGAGCAGTACTTC.

The chain is built from TRBV7-6 and TRBJ2-7; unclear D gene. Trimming stripped 0 bases from V and 3 bases from J, with 9 bases between. The CDR3 length is 14 residues. CDR1 and CDR2 (germline): SGHVS, FNYEAQ. CDR3 DNA: TGTGCCAGCAGCTTAGCTGCGGTTAGCTACGAGCAGTACTTC. It translates to CASSLAAVSYEQYF.

This clone was observed a handful of times. The chain recombines TRBV27 with TRBJ1-6, with D maybe TRBD1 (5 bases). The CDR3 loop spans 15 amino acids. Germline loops: CDR1 MNHEY, CDR2 SMNVEV (reference sequence). V gave up 7 bases and J gave up 4 bases, with 14 bases separating them. CDR3 loop: CASTLRGSYNSPLHF. In DNA form, the CDR3 reads TGTGCCAGCACTCTACGGGGGTCATATAATTCACCCCTCCACTTT.

The genes are TRBV30 and TRBJ2-1; D may be TRBD2 (5 bases). The germline V gene encodes CDR1 GTSNPN and CDR2 SVGIG (reference sequence). Trimming took 4 bases from V and 4 from J, leaving 14 bases between them. The CDR3 contains 14 residues. CDR3 nucleotides: TGTGCCTGGACCCCCCGGGGTAGGTACAATGAGCAGTTCTTC. Residues: CAWTPRGRYNEQFF. Drawing the rest from reference TRBV30 and TRBJ2-1, the complete variable domain is SQTIHQWPATLVQPVGSPLSLECTVEGTSNPNLYWYRQAAGRGLQLLFYSVGIGQISSEVPQNLSASRPQDRQFILSSKKLLLSDSGFYLCAWTPRGRYNEQFFGPGTRLTVL.

The chain uses TRBV6-1 and TRBJ2-5, with unresolved D. The CDR3 has 14 amino acids. From germline, CDR1 is MNHNS and CDR2 SASEGT. Trimming stripped 5 bases from V and 0 bases from J, with 10 bases between. CDR3 amino acids: CASSFQRNQETQYF. The DNA of the CDR3 is TGTGCCAGCAGTTTTCAGCGAAACCAAGAGACCCAGTACTTC.

This clone was found a few times. The rearrangement links TRBV14 to TRBJ2-3, with 7 bases that match TRBD2. The CDR3 loop spans 15 amino acids. Per the germline V gene, CDR1 is SGHDN and CDR2 is FVKESK. V trimming: 2 bases; J trimming: 1 base; junction bases outside the gene matches: 3. In DNA, the CDR3 is TGTGCCAGCAGCCAACGGGGAGGGGGCACAGATACGCAGTATTTT. Its protein product is CASSQRGGGTDTQYF.

The gene calls are TRBV6-5 and TRBJ2-3; TRBD2 agrees at 10 bases. V lost 4 bases to trimming and J lost 5 bases; unmatched junction nucleotides: 9. Germline CDR1 MNHEY, CDR2 SVGAGI. The CDR3 is made up of 16 amino acids. CDR3 in amino acids: CASSLSGRGWGDTQYF. In DNA, the CDR3 is TGTGCCAGCAGTTTGAGCGGGAGGGGGTGGGGAGATACGCAGTATTTT.

The chain combines TRBV30 with TRBJ1-1; D remains ambiguous. Between the trimmed V and J ends, which lost 3 bases and 4 bases, there was a span of 6 bases. Germline V lookup: CDR1 GTSNPN, CDR2 SVGIG (reference sequence). The length of the CDR3 is 11 residues. As DNA, the CDR3 is TGTGCCTGGAGCATAGTCACTGAAGCTTTCTTT. Translated: CAWSIVTEAFF.

This clone was detected only once. This chain links TRBV19 with TRBJ1-1; no reliable D call. The germline V and J ends were trimmed by 7 bases and 4 bases, with 13 bases remaining between them. The CDR3 is made up of 13 amino acids. Germline CDR1 LNHDA, CDR2 SQIVND (reference sequence). The CDR3 loop is CASNGRALTEAFF. The CDR3 DNA reads TGTGCCAGTAATGGGCGGGCGCTCACTGAAGCTTTCTTT.

The rearrangement uses TRBV11-1 and TRBJ1-1; no definite D call. Germline V CDR1 and CDR2: SGHAT, FQDESV (reference sequence). The CDR3 contains 12 residues. Trimming cost V 3 bases and J 4 bases, with 6 bases left between them. CDR3 sequence reads: CASSLHGTEAFF. Written as DNA, the CDR3 is TGTGCCAGCAGCTTGCACGGCACTGAAGCTTTCTTT.

This clone was observed a few times. V usage is TRBV7-2 and J usage is TRBJ2-5, with D maybe TRBD1 (5 bases). The germline gives CDR1 SGHTA, CDR2 FQGNSA. This CDR3 has 16 amino acids. Trimming left V 5 bases short and J 5 bases short, with 21 bases between. This chain's CDR3 is CASSKIIFQGLETQYF. CDR3 DNA: TGTGCCAGCAGCAAAATCATTTTCCAGGGCCTGGAGACCCAGTACTTC. Using reference TRBV7-2 and TRBJ2-5 for the parts outside the CDR3, the full variable domain is GAGVSQSPSNKVTEKGKDVELRCDPISGHTALYWYRQSLGQGLEFLIYFQGNSAPDKSGLPSDRFSAERTGGSVSTLTIQRTQQEDSAVYLCASSKIIFQGLETQYFGPGTRLLVL.

The rearrangement links TRBV5-5 to TRBJ2-7, with 9 nucleotides matching TRBD1. Germline loops: CDR1 SGHKS, CDR2 YYEKEE (reference sequence). The length of the CDR3 is 15 residues. V was pared by 5 bases and J by 9 bases, with 15 bases of the junction left unmatched. CDR3 sequence reads: CASRGTGFNTEVQYF. CDR3 nucleotides: TGTGCCAGCAGGGGGACAGGGTTTAATACAGAAGTGCAGTACTTC.

The genes are TRBV30 and TRBJ2-5, with TRBD1 matching over 7 bases. The germline V gene has CDR1 GTSNPN and CDR2 SVGIG (reference sequence). The CDR3 covers 13 residues. V shed 0 bases and J 4 bases; nucleotides not matched to a gene: 2. In nucleotides, the CDR3 is TGTGCCTGGAGTGTGGGACAGAGAGAGACCCAGTACTTC. Amino acids: CAWSVGQRETQYF.

The chain employs TRBV5-1 and TRBJ2-1; 10 bases map to TRBD2. This CDR3 has 16 amino acids. The V and J ends lost 5 bases and 6 bases, in that order; junction bases with no gene match: 11. The germline V gene has CDR1 SGHRS and CDR2 YFSETQ. CDR3 amino acids: CASSQDPSGSGNEQFF. Written as DNA, the CDR3 is TGCGCCAGCAGTCAAGACCCTAGCGGGAGCGGCAATGAGCAGTTCTTC.

The chain uses TRBV30 and TRBJ2-5; 11 bases align to TRBD2. V lost 0 bases and J lost 2; bases outside the gene matches: 5. The CDR3 totals 16 residues. Looked up from germline, CDR1 is GTSNPN and CDR2 is SVGIG (reference sequence). In DNA form, the CDR3 reads TGTGCCTGGAGTGTCCCTACTAGCGGGAGACAAGAGACCCAGTACTTC. Translated, it gives CAWSVPTSGRQETQYF. The full variable domain, completed using reference TRBV30 and TRBJ2-5, is SQTIHQWPATLVQPVGSPLSLECTVEGTSNPNLYWYRQAAGRGLQLLFYSVGIGQISSEVPQNLSASRPQDRQFILSSKKLLLSDSGFYLCAWSVPTSGRQETQYFGPGTRLLVL.

The gene calls are TRBV14 and TRBJ2-6; D call uncertain. V dropped 0 bases and J dropped 0 bases, with 6 bases sitting between them. The germline V gene encodes CDR1 SGHDN and CDR2 FVKESK. The CDR3 spans 16 residues. CDR3 DNA sequence: TGTGCCAGCAGCCAAGAGAGGTACTCTGGGGCCAACGTCCTGACTTTC. It yields the protein CASSQERYSGANVLTF.

J is TRBJ2-7 and V is TRBV5-1; 8 bases are shared with TRBD1. The ends lost 0 bases at V and 3 bases at J; junction bases unmatched: 5. This CDR3 has 15 residues. CDR1 and CDR2 from the germline V gene are SGHRS and YFSETQ. CDR3 nucleotide sequence: TGCGCCAGCAGCTTGGTGTCGGACAGGGTCTACGAGCAGTACTTC. This codes for CASSLVSDRVYEQYF.

V and J are TRBV6-1 and TRBJ1-5; D gene uncertain. The V and J ends lost 2 bases and 0 bases respectively, with 11 bases between them. Germline V gene data show CDR1 as MNHNS and CDR2 as SASEGT. The CDR3 totals 16 residues. The CDR3 nucleotides are TGTGCCAGCAGTGAAAGTAGCGGGTATAGCAATCAGCCCCAGCATTTT. As protein: CASSESSGYSNQPQHF.

The rearrangement uses TRBV27 and TRBJ2-4; 9 bases map to TRBD2. V trimming: 0 bases; J trimming: 2 bases; junction bases outside the gene matches: 5. In germline, CDR1 is MNHEY, CDR2 SMNVEV (reference sequence). The CDR3 is made up of 17 amino acids. The CDR3 coding sequence is TGTGCCAGCAGTTTATCGACTAGCGGCGTGACCAAAAACATTCAGTACTTC. This translates into CASSLSTSGVTKNIQYF.